This entry concerns a single T cell receptor (beta chain). Its matching antigen is unknown. Every donor was a healthy person donating bone marrow. The sample belongs to a study of cytomegalovirus exposure and HLA in healthy donors. The length of the CDR3 is 15 residues. Germline V gives CDR1 SGHTA, CDR2 FQGNSA. J gave up 4 bases and V 2 bases, and 6 bases lay outside the gene matches. Vbeta (60) and Jbeta (13) primers were used in the PCR. Clones were read by immunoSEQ multiplex PCR, and TCRdb kept only the in-frame ones, dropping some. Of approximately 190,000 clones listed, approximately 84% were seen once; the top ten hold around 2.8%. Findings of the study overall: Productive rates of about 87% or about 30% were seen for most TCR beta V segments in an earlier analysis. Sequencing likely produced, as an artifact, a cluster of highly shared sequence variants.

The chain is built from TRBV7-2 and TRBJ1-2; 8 bases are shared with TRBD1. Source material: PBMCs. This TCR derives from a woman between 45 and 65 years old in good health and CMV-seropositive. Here the CDR3 reads CASSLQGAVFYGYTF. CDR3 sequence (DNA): TGTGCCAGCAGCTTACAGGGGGCAGTTTTCTATGGCTACACCTTC.